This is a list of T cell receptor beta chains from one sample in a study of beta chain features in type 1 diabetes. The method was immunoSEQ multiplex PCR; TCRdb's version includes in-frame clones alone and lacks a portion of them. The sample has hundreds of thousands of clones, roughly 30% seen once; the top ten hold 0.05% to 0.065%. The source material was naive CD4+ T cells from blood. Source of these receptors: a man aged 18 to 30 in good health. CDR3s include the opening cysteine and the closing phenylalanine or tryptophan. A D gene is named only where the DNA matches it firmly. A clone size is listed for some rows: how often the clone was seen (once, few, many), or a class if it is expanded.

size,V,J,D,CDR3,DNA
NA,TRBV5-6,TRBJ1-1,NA,CASRPVQGFTEAFF,TGTGCCAGCAGGCCAGTACAGGGATTCACTGAAGCTTTCTTT
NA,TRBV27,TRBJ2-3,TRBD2,CASSIGVGLAGMDTQYF,TGTGCCAGCAGCATAGGAGTGGGACTAGCGGGAATGGATACGCAGTATTTT
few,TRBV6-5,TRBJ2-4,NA,CASRGAGGKNIQYF,TGTGCCAGCAGGGGGGCCGGGGGCAAAAACATTCAGTACTTC
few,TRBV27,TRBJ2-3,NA,CASSLIVGKADTQYF,TGTGCCAGCAGTTTAATTGTCGGGAAGGCAGATACGCAGTATTTT
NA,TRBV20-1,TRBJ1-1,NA,CSAPRPAEAFF,TGCAGTGCTCCCAGGCCAGCTGAAGCTTTCTTT
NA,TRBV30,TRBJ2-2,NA,CAWRWLGWNTGELFF,TGTGCCTGGAGGTGGTTGGGTTGGAACACCGGGGAGCTGTTTTTT
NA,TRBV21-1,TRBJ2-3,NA,CASSKEEKLADTDTQYF,TGTGCCAGCAGCAAAGAGGAAAAACTAGCGGACACAGATACGCAGTATTTT
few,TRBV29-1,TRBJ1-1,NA,CSGAPRGMNTEAFF,TGCAGCGGAGCCCCTAGGGGGATGAACACTGAAGCTTTCTTT
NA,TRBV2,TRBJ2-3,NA,CASSEYDTQYF,TGTGCCAGCAGTGAGTACGATACGCAGTATTTT
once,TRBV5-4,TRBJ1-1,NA,CASSLDLWVGNTEAFF,TGTGCCAGCAGCTTGGATCTGTGGGTTGGGAACACTGAAGCTTTCTTT
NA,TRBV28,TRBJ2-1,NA,CASSSLHNEQFF,TGTGCCAGCAGTTCCCTCCACAATGAGCAGTTCTTC
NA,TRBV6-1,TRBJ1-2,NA,CASSDPVGGKPNYGYTF,TGTGCCAGCAGTGACCCGGTTGGGGGGAAACCTAACTATGGCTACACCTTC
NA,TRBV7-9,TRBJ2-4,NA,CASSLEKNIQYF,TGTGCCAGCAGCTTGGAGAAAAACATTCAGTACTTC
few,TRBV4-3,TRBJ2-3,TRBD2,CASSQERTSGGDTQYF,TGCGCCAGCAGCCAAGAAAGGACTAGCGGGGGAGATACGCAGTATTTT
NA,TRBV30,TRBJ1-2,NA,CAWSAGLMYGYTF,TGTGCCTGGAGTGCGGGCCTTATGTATGGCTACACCTTC
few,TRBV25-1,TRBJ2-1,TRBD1,CASSDRDRRNEQFF,TGTGCCAGCAGTGACCGGGACAGGCGGAATGAGCAGTTCTTC
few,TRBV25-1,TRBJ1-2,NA,CASSDAPGFRGYTF,TGTGCCAGCAGTGACGCTCCAGGGTTTAGAGGCTACACCTTC
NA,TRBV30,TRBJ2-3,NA,CAWSRRAADTQYF,TGTGCCTGGAGCCGAAGAGCCGCAGATACGCAGTATTTT
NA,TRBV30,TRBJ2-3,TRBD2,CAWGTSGVSTDTQYF,TGTGCCTGGGGAACTAGCGGGGTTAGCACAGATACGCAGTATTTT
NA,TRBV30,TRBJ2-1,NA,CAWSVSLAVNEQFF,TGTGCCTGGAGTGTAAGCCTAGCTGTAAATGAGCAGTTCTTC
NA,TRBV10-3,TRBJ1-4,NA,CAISEAGAGEKLFF,TGTGCCATCAGTGAGGCCGGGGCCGGCGAAAAACTGTTTTTT